Sequencing of this TCR beta chain was carried out in a study of vaccination effects on CD4 cells after COVID-19. Notes on the study in general: In people who had recovered, most post-vaccine spike-reactive clones were new vaccine-induced clones. Whether induced by infection or by vaccine, clones showed marked clonal contraction late after vaccination.

Before any sequencing was done, the ViraFEST assay used viral peptide pools to expand antigen-specific CD4+ T cells. CD4+ T cell isolation took place after approximately ten days of culture. Infection with SARS-CoV-2 occurred in the person between March and December 2020, and PCR confirmed it. Wells containing two million PBMC each were cultured with around 10 IU/ml IL-2 and 10 ug/ml peptides. IL-2 medium was substituted for half the medium on days 3 and 7. Concerning this clone itself: Its antigen is unknown.

The CDR3 consists of 13 residues. CDR1 and CDR2 (germline): WSHSY, SAAADI. J was trimmed by 3 bases and V by 8 bases; bases with no gene match: 6. Repertoires were generated with immunoSEQ multiplex PCR, while TCRdb's copy carries only in-frame clones and drops some. The table records tens of thousands of clones, around 72% of them present only once. The clonotype originates from a human donor who had a prior SARS-CoV-2 infection. This chain connects TRBV10-2 to TRBJ2-7; TRBD2 aligns across 8 bases. The specimen was CD4+ T cells from PBMCs cultured with HCoV-NL63 spike peptides, collected before COVID-19 vaccination. The CDR3 loop reads CASGGLVNYEQYF. CDR3 DNA: TGCGCCAGCGGGGGACTAGTTAACTACGAGCAGTACTTC.